This TCR beta chain was sequenced in a study of blood T cell repertoires in COVID-19. Study in general: Acute and convalescent COVID-19 specimens originated in the United States, Italy and Spain. PBMCs, B-cell-depleted T cells, or T cells were the source of the cDNA or gDNA that made up the material.

Recruited during active infection, patients (from Seattle) were subsequently followed longitudinally. From germline, CDR1 is SGHRS and CDR2 YFSETQ. V dropped 3 bases and J dropped 4; count of bases not matched to a gene: 6. The CDR3 is 15 residues long. As handled by the study authors: It was from reference gene primer amplification that nucleated cell counts were estimated. Profiling relied on immunoSEQ multiplex PCR, and the TCRdb table lists in-frame clones only, not all of them. V, J and clone size reflect that table, while D and trimming were determined from the DNA. The data hold 220,000 or so clones, with 82% observed a single time.

Sequenced: peripheral blood. This rearrangement joins TRBV5-1 to TRBJ2-7; the match to TRBD1 covers 11 bases. The clonotype was recovered from a woman of 80 years or more with COVID-19, enrolled during active disease. The CDR3 DNA sequence: TGCGCCAGCAGCTCGGCGGGACAGGGGGGTTACGAGCAGTACTTC. Protein sequence: CASSSAGQGGYEQYF.